The 8 T cell receptor beta chains reported below all come from one sample, sequenced in a study of OX40 agonist ivuxolimab in advanced cancers. Here immunoSEQ multiplex PCR was the method, and the copy in TCRdb shows in-frame clones only, minus some. This table has approximately 19,000 clones, 85% to 90% appearing once. The sequenced sample was CD4+ or CD8+ T cells sorted from blood, obtained in a trial of the OX40 agonist ivuxolimab. The receptors originated from an adult with an advanced solid tumor such as melanoma, head and neck, liver or kidney cancer.

This clone was found once. This chain links TRBV7-9 with TRBJ2-7; D is undetermined. Germline V gene sequence: CDR1 SEHNR, CDR2 FQNEAQ (reference sequence). The V gene lost 1 base and the J gene lost 4 bases, with 5 bases spanning the gap. This CDR3 contains 12 residues. CDR3 amino acids: CASSLERYEQYF. The CDR3 DNA reads as TGTGCCAGCAGCTTAGAACGATACGAGCAGTACTTC.

CDR3 amino acids: CASSTGAGGGTQYF. DNA of the CDR3: TGTGCCAGCAGCACAGGGGCCGGAGGGGGTACGCAGTATTTT. The chain joins TRBV25-1 to TRBJ2-3; TRBD1 is a possible D gene (7 bases). Trimming shortened V by 6 bases and J by 8 bases, and 18 bases separated the two germline ends. This CDR3 is 14 amino acids long. CDR1 and CDR2 from the germline V gene are MGHDK and SYGVNS. Full variable domain (rest looked up from reference TRBV25-1 and TRBJ2-3): EADIYQTPRYLVIGTGKKITLECSQTMGHDKMYWYQQDPGMELHLIHYSYGVNSTEKGDLSSESTVSRIRTEHFPLTLESARPSHTSQYLCASSTGAGGGTQYFGPGTRLTVL.

The chain combines TRBV27 with TRBJ1-2; D is unclear. Trimming cost V 7 bases and J 10 bases, with 19 bases left between them. The V gene's germline CDR1 is MNHEY and CDR2 SMNVEV (reference sequence). CDR3 length: 13 residues. The CDR3 DNA is TGTGCCAGCAAATTTACCGGATCCGAGGTCTACACCTTC. Translating gives CASKFTGSEVYTF.

J is TRBJ1-5 and V is TRBV6-1, with a tentative D call TRBD1 (5 bases). Germline CDR1 and CDR2: MNHNS and SASEGT. The CDR3 totals 18 residues. V lost 2 bases, J lost 2 bases, and 19 bases lay in between. The chain's CDR3 is CASSEIRGGAYGNQPQHF. In DNA, the CDR3 is TGTGCCAGCAGTGAAATTAGGGGCGGGGCGTACGGCAATCAGCCCCAGCATTTT.

The J gene is TRBJ2-3, the V gene TRBV10-3; 8 bases line up with TRBD1. The CDR3 runs 14 residues. Losses at the gene ends were 10 bases for V and 2 bases for J; bases not matched to a gene: 8. Germline-derived CDR1 and CDR2 are ENHRY and SYGVKD. The CDR3 DNA reads as TGTGCCAGCCATGGACAGGGCCTCACAGATACGCAGTATTTT. Protein sequence: CASHGQGLTDTQYF.

This chain connects TRBV11-2 to TRBJ1-5, with TRBD1 matching over 10 bases. Germline V CDR1 and CDR2: SGHAT, FQNNGV. CDR3 length: 17 amino acids. With V trimmed by 4 bases and J by 2 bases, 8 bases remained unmatched. CDR3 protein: CASSSTSGTGGNQPQHF. The CDR3 region has the DNA TGTGCCAGCAGCTCGACATCCGGGACAGGGGGCAATCAGCCCCAGCATTTT.

This clone was found once. J is TRBJ2-3 and V is TRBV27, with 10 bases aligning to TRBD2. Looked up from germline, CDR1 is MNHEY and CDR2 is SMNVEV (reference sequence). J was trimmed by 0 bases and V by 5 bases; bases with no gene match: 5. The CDR3 is 16 residues long. CDR3 sequence (DNA): TGTGCCAGCAGTCACTTAGCGGGAGGAAGCACAGATACGCAGTATTTT. Translated, it gives CASSHLAGGSTDTQYF.

The chain couples TRBV11-3 to TRBJ2-1; 7 bases map to TRBD2. The CDR3 has 18 residues. The ends lost 2 bases at V and 6 bases at J; junction bases unmatched: 16. The V gene's germline CDR1 is SGHNT and CDR2 YENEEA. The CDR3 sequence: CASSLFFWSGNEINEQFF. The CDR3 region has the DNA TGTGCCAGCAGCTTATTCTTTTGGAGCGGGAACGAGATCAATGAGCAGTTCTTC.